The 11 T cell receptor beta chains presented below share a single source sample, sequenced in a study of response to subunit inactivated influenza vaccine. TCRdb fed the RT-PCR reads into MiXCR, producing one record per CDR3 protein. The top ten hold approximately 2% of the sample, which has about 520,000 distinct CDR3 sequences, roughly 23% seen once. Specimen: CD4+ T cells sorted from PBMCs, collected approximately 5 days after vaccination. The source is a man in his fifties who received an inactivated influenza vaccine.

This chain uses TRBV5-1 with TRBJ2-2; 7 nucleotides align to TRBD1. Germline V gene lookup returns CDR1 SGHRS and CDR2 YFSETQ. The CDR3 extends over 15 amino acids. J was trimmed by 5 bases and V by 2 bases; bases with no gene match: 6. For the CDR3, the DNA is TGCGCCAGCAGCTTCCGGGACAGCTCGACCGGGGAGCTGTTTTTT. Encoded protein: CASSFRDSSTGELFF. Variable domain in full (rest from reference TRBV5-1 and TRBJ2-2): KAGVTQTPRYLIKTRGQQVTLSCSPISGHRSVSWYQQTPGQGLQFLFEYFSETQRNKGNFPGRFSGRQFSNSRSEMNVSTLELGDSALYLCASSFRDSSTGELFFGEGSRLTVL.

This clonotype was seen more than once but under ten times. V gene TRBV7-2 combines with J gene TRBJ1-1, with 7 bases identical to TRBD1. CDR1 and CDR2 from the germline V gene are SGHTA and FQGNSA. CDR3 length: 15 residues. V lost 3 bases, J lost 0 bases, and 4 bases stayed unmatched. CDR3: CASSLDRNMNTEAFF. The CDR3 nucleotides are TGTGCCAGCAGCTTGGACAGGAACATGAACACTGAAGCTTTCTTT.

Written as DNA, the CDR3 is TGTGCCAGCAGCCCAAGGGGAGGGGTGAACACTGAAGCTTTCTTT. Its protein product is CASSPRGGVNTEAFF. The chain employs TRBV9 and TRBJ1-1; the D gene is possibly TRBD1 (5 bases). The ends were cut back, 4 bases at V and 0 bases at J, with 13 bases in the middle. Germline-derived CDR1 and CDR2 are SGDLS and YYNGEE. The CDR3 has 15 amino acids.

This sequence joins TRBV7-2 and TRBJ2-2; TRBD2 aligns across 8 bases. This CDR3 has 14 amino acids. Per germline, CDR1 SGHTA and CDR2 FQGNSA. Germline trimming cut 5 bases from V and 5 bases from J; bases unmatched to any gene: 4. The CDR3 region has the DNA TGTGCCAGCAGCCCCATAGCGGGAACCGGGGAGCTGTTTTTT. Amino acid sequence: CASSPIAGTGELFF.

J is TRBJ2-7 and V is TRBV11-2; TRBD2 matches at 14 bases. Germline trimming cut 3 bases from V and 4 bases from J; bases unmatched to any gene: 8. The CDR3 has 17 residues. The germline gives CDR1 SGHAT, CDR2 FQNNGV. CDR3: CASSLPPGLAGEYEQYF. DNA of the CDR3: TGTGCCAGCAGCTTGCCTCCGGGACTAGCGGGAGAGTACGAGCAGTACTTC.

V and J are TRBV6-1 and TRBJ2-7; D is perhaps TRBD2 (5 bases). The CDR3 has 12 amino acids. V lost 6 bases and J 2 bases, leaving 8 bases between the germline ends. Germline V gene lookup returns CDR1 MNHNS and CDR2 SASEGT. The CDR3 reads CASRGLPYEQYF. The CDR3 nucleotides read TGTGCCAGCAGAGGACTCCCCTACGAGCAGTACTTC.

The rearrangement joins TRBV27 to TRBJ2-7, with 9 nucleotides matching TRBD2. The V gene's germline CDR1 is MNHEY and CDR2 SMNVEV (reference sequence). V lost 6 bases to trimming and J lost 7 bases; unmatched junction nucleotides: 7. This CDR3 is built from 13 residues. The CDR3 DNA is TGTGCCAGCAGGTTAGCGGGGGCGTTAGAGCAGTACTTC. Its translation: CASRLAGALEQYF.

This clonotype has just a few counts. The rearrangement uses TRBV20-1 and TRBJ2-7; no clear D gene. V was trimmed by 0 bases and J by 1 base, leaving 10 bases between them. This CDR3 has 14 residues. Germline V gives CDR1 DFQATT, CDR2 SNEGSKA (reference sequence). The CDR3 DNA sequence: TGCAGTGCTAGAGATCTGGTTCGATCCTACGAGCAGTACTTC. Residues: CSARDLVRSYEQYF.

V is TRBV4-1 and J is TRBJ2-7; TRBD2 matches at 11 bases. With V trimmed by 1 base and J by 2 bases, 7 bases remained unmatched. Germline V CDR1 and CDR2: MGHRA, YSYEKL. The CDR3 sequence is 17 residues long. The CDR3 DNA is TGCGCCAGCAGCCAAGCCCCGACTAGCGGGGCGACCTACGAGCAGTACTTC. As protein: CASSQAPTSGATYEQYF.

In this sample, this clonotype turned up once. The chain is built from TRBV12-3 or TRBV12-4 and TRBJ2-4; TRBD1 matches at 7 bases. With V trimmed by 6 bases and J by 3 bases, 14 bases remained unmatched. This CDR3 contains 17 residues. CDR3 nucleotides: TGTGCCAGCAGGCGCACTAGACAGGGACCGGGCAAAAACATTCAGTACTTC. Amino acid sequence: CASRRTRQGPGKNIQYF.

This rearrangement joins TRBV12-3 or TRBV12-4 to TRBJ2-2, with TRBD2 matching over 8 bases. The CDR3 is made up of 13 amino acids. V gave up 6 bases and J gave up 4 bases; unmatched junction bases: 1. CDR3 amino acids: CASRRGATGELFF. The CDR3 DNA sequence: TGTGCCAGCAGGCGGGGGGCCACCGGGGAGCTGTTTTTT.